These 9 T cell receptor beta chains came from one sample sequenced in a study of T cells after yellow fever vaccination. Via MiXCR, TCRdb re-called the 5' RACE reads, giving one row per CDR3 protein. The sample consists of approximately 580,000 distinct CDR3 sequences, around 16% of them appearing once. The sample in question was PBMCs, obtained around 5 days after the first yellow fever vaccination. These receptors were collected from a man aged 18 to 29 who received the YFV17D yellow fever vaccine.

There are many counts of this clonotype. The CDR3 bases are TGTGCCAGCAGTTCAGCCGGGACTAGCGAGACCCAGTACTTC. This translates into CASSSAGTSETQYF. The chain carries TRBV28 and TRBJ2-5; 9 nucleotides agree with TRBD2. V shed 4 bases, J shed 5 bases, and the junction held 5 bases outside the gene matches. There are 14 residues in the CDR3. Per the germline V gene, CDR1 is MDHEN and CDR2 is SYDVKM. Variable domain in full (rest from reference TRBV28 and TRBJ2-5): DVKVTQSSRYLVKRTGEKVFLECVQDMDHENMFWYRQDPGLGLRLIYFSYDVKMKEKGDIPEGYSVSREKKERFSLILESASTNQTSMYLCASSSAGTSETQYFGPGTRLLVL.

This clonotype was observed a few times. V gene TRBV19 combines with J gene TRBJ2-1, with TRBD2 matching over 9 bases. Per germline, CDR1 LNHDA and CDR2 SQIVND (reference sequence). The CDR3 covers 15 residues. Trimming cost V 2 bases and J 7 bases; bases outside gene matches: 6. Here the CDR3 reads CASSILAGGLNEQFF. In DNA, the CDR3 is TGTGCCAGTAGTATACTGGCGGGGGGGCTGAATGAGCAGTTCTTC.

This clonotype has only a few counts. V is TRBV5-1 and J is TRBJ1-1; the D is unclear. V gave up 4 bases and J gave up 2 bases, with 12 bases separating them. The CDR3 length is 14 residues. In germline, CDR1 is SGHRS, CDR2 YFSETQ. In DNA, the CDR3 is TGCGCCAGCAGCCTTGGCGATAGAAACACTGAAGCTTTCTTT. Translated, it gives CASSLGDRNTEAFF.

The CDR3 sequence is CASSLRDYTYNEQFF. The CDR3 DNA reads TGTGCCAGCAGCCTCCGGGACTACACCTACAATGAGCAGTTCTTC. The rearrangement uses TRBV9 and TRBJ2-1; 7 bases are shared with TRBD2. J was trimmed by 2 bases and V by 4 bases; bases with no gene match: 6. Looked up from germline, CDR1 is SGDLS and CDR2 is YYNGEE. The CDR3 runs to 15 residues.

The rearrangement uses TRBV29-1 and TRBJ2-1; no definite D call. The CDR3 is 12 amino acids. With 8 bases removed from V and 4 bases from J, the gap between germline ends came to 12 bases. CDR1 is SQVTM, CDR2 ANQGSEA, per germline. CDR3 sequence: CSTITTYNEQFF. The CDR3 DNA reads as TGCAGCACAATTACAACTTACAATGAGCAGTTCTTC.

This clonotype was counted only a few times. The chain couples TRBV6-5 to TRBJ1-5, with a possible D match to TRBD1 (6 bases). The V end was cut by 0 bases, the J end by 7 bases, with 13 bases between. The CDR3 is made up of 15 amino acids. Germline V CDR1 and CDR2: MNHEY, SVGAGI. CDR3 amino acids: CASSYSRGAGQPQHF. The CDR3 nucleotides read TGTGCCAGCAGTTACTCGAGGGGGGCAGGGCAGCCCCAGCATTTT.

The V call is TRBV6-5, the J call TRBJ2-2; 7 nucleotides line up with TRBD2. The J segment lost 6 bases and the V segment lost 4 bases, leaving 8 bases of the junction unmatched. Germline-derived CDR1 and CDR2 are MNHEY and SVGAGI. CDR3 size: 15 residues. The CDR3 loop reads CASSLVWSGAGELFF. In nucleotides, the CDR3 is TGTGCCAGCAGTTTGGTTTGGAGCGGGGCCGGGGAGCTGTTTTTT.

This clonotype came up a few times. The V and J genes are TRBV20-1 and TRBJ1-6, with 7 bases that match TRBD1. Germline CDR1 DFQATT, CDR2 SNEGSKA (reference sequence). CDR3 size: 15 residues. V shed 2 bases, J shed 4 bases, and the junction held 5 bases outside the gene matches. The CDR3 protein is CSARPRTGYNSPLHF. The CDR3 nucleotides read TGCAGTGCTAGACCCCGGACAGGTTATAATTCACCCCTCCACTTT.

The chain has TRBV5-1 and TRBJ2-1; TRBD1 matches 9 bases. The trim removed 1 base at V and 2 bases at J, leaving 4 bases unmatched. Germline CDR1 reads SGHRS; CDR2 reads YFSETQ. The CDR3 runs 16 residues. CDR3 in DNA: TGCGCCAGCAGCTTGTCCGGGACAGGGACCTACAATGAGCAGTTCTTC. Encoded protein: CASSLSGTGTYNEQFF.